This TCR beta chain derives from a study of shared clonotypes between healthy human individuals. Generated by immunoSEQ multiplex PCR, the TCRdb table keeps only in-frame clones and is missing some. Among approximately 2.4 million clones listed, more than 90% were seen once. The germline CDR1 and CDR2 sequences are SNHLY and FYNNEI. Trimming pared 2 bases from V and 2 bases from J, leaving 13 bases between. CDR3 length: 16 amino acids. This TCR derives from a man aged 18 to 29 in good health. This rearrangement joins TRBV2 to TRBJ1-5; no firm D call. Sequenced input: naive CD4+ T cells sorted from blood. Subset specified: CD45RA+ positively selected. CDR3 in amino acids: CASSEKRSAGNQPQHF. The CDR3 DNA reads as TGTGCCAGCAGTGAAAAGAGGTCGGCCGGCAATCAGCCCCAGCATTTT.